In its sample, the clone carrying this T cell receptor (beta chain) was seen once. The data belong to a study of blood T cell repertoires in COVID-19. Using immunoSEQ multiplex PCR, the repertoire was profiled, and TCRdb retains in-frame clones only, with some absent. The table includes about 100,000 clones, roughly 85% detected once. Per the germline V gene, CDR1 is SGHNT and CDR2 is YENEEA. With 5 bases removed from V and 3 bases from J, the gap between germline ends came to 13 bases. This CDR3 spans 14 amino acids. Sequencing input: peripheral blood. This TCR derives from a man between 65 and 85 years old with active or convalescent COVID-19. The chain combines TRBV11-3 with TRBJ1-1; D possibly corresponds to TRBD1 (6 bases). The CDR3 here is CASSTKGVDTEAFF. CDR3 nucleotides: TGTGCCAGCAGCACGAAGGGGGTGGACACTGAAGCTTTCTTT.